The next 15 T cell receptor beta chains were all read from a single sample in a study of cytomegalovirus exposure and HLA in healthy donors. Here immunoSEQ multiplex PCR was the method, and the copy in TCRdb shows in-frame clones only, minus some. Found here are roughly 80,000 clones, about nine tenths of them singletons; the top ten hold 2.1%. Material for sequencing was PBMCs. Receptors originate from a young man in good health and CMV-seronegative.

The genes are TRBV10-3 and TRBJ1-1; 8 bases fit TRBD1. V lost 3 bases to trimming and J lost 1 base; unmatched junction nucleotides: 4. Germline CDR1 reads ENHRY; CDR2 reads SYGVKD. The CDR3 is made up of 15 amino acids. CDR3 protein: CAISDGDRPNTEAFF. The CDR3 DNA follows: TGTGCCATCAGTGATGGGGACAGGCCGAACACTGAAGCTTTCTTT.

The chain couples TRBV6-6 to TRBJ2-1; D is possibly TRBD2 (6 bases). The CDR3 covers 15 residues. V was cut by 2 bases and J by 3 bases, with 11 bases left in between. The germline gives CDR1 MNHNY, CDR2 SVGAGI (reference sequence). CDR3 sequence reads: CASSYVRTNYNEQFF. CDR3 nucleotide sequence: TGTGCCAGCAGTTACGTGAGGACTAACTACAATGAGCAGTTCTTC.

V gene TRBV29-1 combines with J gene TRBJ2-3; D perhaps matches TRBD2 (5 bases). V lost 7 bases and J lost 2, with 13 bases in between. This CDR3 comprises 13 residues. CDR1 and CDR2 (germline): SQVTM, ANQGSEA. This CDR3 reads CSATGIFTDTQYF. The CDR3 coding sequence is TGCAGCGCCACCGGGATCTTCACAGATACGCAGTATTTT.

The count of this clone is one. The chain is built from TRBV7-9 and TRBJ2-7; the match to TRBD2 covers 9 bases. CDR1 is SEHNR and CDR2 is FQNEAQ in the germline V gene (reference sequence). CDR3 length: 16 residues. Trimming at V came to 5 bases and at J to 6 bases, leaving 14 bases not matched to a gene. The CDR3 bases are TGTGCCAGCAGCGGGATCCAGGCTAGCGGGAATCCCGAGCAGTACTTC. Its protein product is CASSGIQASGNPEQYF.

The chain couples TRBV14 to TRBJ2-2, with TRBD2 as a possible D gene (5 bases). The CDR3 totals 14 residues. Trimming left V 5 bases short and J 1 base short, with 8 bases between. Germline V gene sequence: CDR1 SGHDN, CDR2 FVKESK. The CDR3 DNA reads TGTGCCAGCAGCAGGGAGTGGAACACCGGGGAGCTGTTTTTT. Amino acids: CASSREWNTGELFF.

The rearrangement uses TRBV7-6 and TRBJ2-5; the match to TRBD2 covers 8 bases. The V segment lost 4 bases and the J segment 4 bases; nucleotides outside the gene matches: 17. CDR3 size: 18 residues. Germline V gene sequence: CDR1 SGHVS, CDR2 FNYEAQ. The CDR3 DNA reads TGTGCCAGCAGCTCAGGAGGGAGTAGCGGGGTTCTTAGAGAGACCCAGTACTTC. Its protein is CASSSGGSSGVLRETQYF. Filled out from reference TRBV7-6 and TRBJ2-5, the complete variable domain reads GAGVSQSPRYKVTKRGQDVALRCDPISGHVSLYWYRQALGQGPEFLTYFNYEAQQDKSGLPNDRFSAERPEGSISTLTIQRTEQRDSAMYRCASSSGGSSGVLRETQYFGPGTRLLVL.

The chain carries TRBV5-6 and TRBJ1-1; D call uncertain. This CDR3 has 13 residues. Germline CDR1 and CDR2: SGHDT and YYEEEE. Trimming removed 2 bases from V and 4 bases from J, with 9 bases in between. CDR3 region: CASSFLGSTEAFF. CDR3 in DNA: TGTGCCAGCAGCTTCCTAGGGAGCACTGAAGCTTTCTTT.

The genes are TRBV2 and TRBJ2-5; tentatively, D is TRBD2 (6 bases). Trimming stripped 4 bases from V and 0 bases from J, with 15 bases between. The CDR3 sequence is 16 residues long. Per the germline V gene, CDR1 is SNHLY and CDR2 is FYNNEI. This CDR3 reads CASSVVPGLYQETQYF. CDR3 sequence (DNA): TGTGCCAGCAGTGTGGTCCCGGGACTCTACCAAGAGACCCAGTACTTC. The full variable domain, in which reference TRBV2 and TRBJ2-5 provide the parts outside the CDR3, is EPEVTQTPSHQVTQMGQEVILRCVPISNHLYFYWYRQILGQKVEFLVSFYNNEISEKSEIFDDQFSVERPDGSNFTLKIRSTKLEDSAMYFCASSVVPGLYQETQYFGPGTRLLVL.

The chain links TRBV5-6 to TRBJ1-5; a weak D match, TRBD1 (5 bases). The CDR3 consists of 14 residues. V shed 4 bases and J shed 5 bases, with 13 bases lying between them. Germline-derived CDR1 and CDR2 are SGHDT and YYEEEE. Written as DNA, the CDR3 is TGTGCCAGCAGCGCGGGGTGGGGGTATCAGCCCCAGCATTTT. It specifies CASSAGWGYQPQHF.

The chain joins TRBV7-3 to TRBJ1-5, with TRBD1 as a possible D gene (6 bases). The V gene's germline CDR1 is SGHTA and CDR2 FQGTGA. The CDR3 spans 12 residues. The germline V and J ends were trimmed by 7 bases and 5 bases, with 9 bases remaining between them. The CDR3 region has the DNA TGTGCCAGCACAGACAGGTATCAGCCCCAGCATTTT. It yields the protein CASTDRYQPQHF. Full variable domain (rest looked up from reference TRBV7-3 and TRBJ1-5): GAGVSQTPSNKVTEKGKYVELRCDPISGHTALYWYRQSLGQGPEFLIYFQGTGAADDSGLPNDRFFAVRPEGSVSTLKIQRTERGDSAVYLCASTDRYQPQHFGDGTRLSIL.

The V gene is TRBV5-1, the J gene TRBJ2-3, with 9 bases matching TRBD1. Germline CDR1 SGHRS, CDR2 YFSETQ. Unmatched junction bases numbered 5, after V lost 3 bases and J lost 0 bases. The CDR3 runs to 16 residues. This chain's CDR3 is CASSSGDRVSTDTQYF. In DNA form, the CDR3 reads TGCGCCAGCAGCTCTGGGGACAGGGTAAGCACAGATACGCAGTATTTT.

This clone was seen just once. The chain joins TRBV2 to TRBJ2-1; 9 bases are a match to TRBD2. The ends lost 6 bases at V and 5 bases at J; junction bases unmatched: 5. The CDR3 runs to 14 residues. The germline CDR1 and CDR2 sequences are SNHLY and FYNNEI. The CDR3 nucleotides read TGTGCCAGCAGGGGGGTAGCGGGAGACAATGAGCAGTTCTTC. As protein: CASRGVAGDNEQFF.

The rearrangement links TRBV4-2 to TRBJ2-2; no firm D call. V lost 1 base, J lost 2 bases, and 8 bases lay in between. The CDR3 is 15 residues long. In germline, CDR1 is LGHNA, CDR2 YNFKEQ. The CDR3 protein is CASSQGLDNTGELFF. The CDR3 bases are TGTGCCAGCAGCCAAGGATTAGATAACACCGGGGAGCTGTTTTTT.

The chain couples TRBV9 to TRBJ2-2; D call uncertain. Germline-derived CDR1 and CDR2 are SGDLS and YYNGEE. CDR3 length: 15 residues. V was shortened by 0 bases and J by 4 bases, with 10 bases between the two germline ends. The CDR3 DNA reads as TGTGCCAGCAGCGTAGATCCGGGTGGCACCGGGGAGCTGTTTTTT. It yields the protein CASSVDPGGTGELFF.

V is TRBV27 and J is TRBJ1-2; 10 bases map to TRBD1. Losses at the gene ends were 3 bases for V and 4 bases for J; bases not matched to a gene: 23. The CDR3 spans 21 residues. In germline, CDR1 is MNHEY, CDR2 SMNVEV (reference sequence). CDR3 sequence reads: CASSFSMRGRDRGPFGYGYTF. The CDR3, as DNA: TGTGCCAGCAGTTTCTCTATGAGGGGCCGGGACAGGGGACCCTTTGGCTATGGCTACACCTTC.